Below, one TCR beta chain is given with its context. Its antigen is unidentified. This record comes from a study of molecular identifiers for immune sequencing clone quantification. Study-level results: A shared barcode on identical TCR molecules could lead to underestimated sizes for highly expanded clones.

TCRdb re-derived calls from the PCR reads in MiXCR, one entry per CDR3 protein. The table has about 640,000 distinct CDR3 sequences, 15% to 20% seen once. The junction had 11 bases not matched to a gene; V was cut back by 0 bases and J by 6 bases. The germline gives CDR1 LGHNA, CDR2 YNFKEQ. The CDR3 length is 17 residues. Material for sequencing was naive CD8+ T cells from blood, with Jurkat cell RNA spiked in. Subset described: FACS-sorted CD8+CD4-CCR7+CD45RA+ naive T cells. The chain employs TRBV4-2 and TRBJ1-5; TRBD1 agrees at 7 bases. This receptor was taken from a human donor in good health. Some libraries in this study had Jurkat cell RNA spiked in. The chain's CDR3 is CASSQDHRAGGPQPQHF. Written as DNA, the CDR3 is TGTGCCAGCAGCCAAGATCATCGGGCAGGGGGGCCTCAGCCCCAGCATTTT.